This T cell receptor (beta chain) was found in a study of cytomegalovirus exposure and HLA in healthy donors. The PCR employed 60 Vbeta primers together with 13 Jbeta primers. Sequenced by immunoSEQ multiplex PCR; TCRdb stores in-frame clones only, minus some. Here the sample spans 130,000 or so clones, roughly three quarters being singletons. General observations from the study: Most CMV-associated TCR beta chains appeared HLA-restricted in a later analysis.

This CDR3 has 16 residues. V shed 1 base and J 6 bases; nucleotides not matched to a gene: 8. From germline, CDR1 is MGHDK and CDR2 SYGVNS. Details on this clone: The target antigen is unknown.

The clonotype was recovered from a woman aged 55-69 years in good health and CMV-seronegative. This chain uses TRBV25-1 with TRBJ2-7; 11 bases align to TRBD2. The sequenced sample consisted of PBMCs. CDR3 in amino acids: CASSESVPSGGSEQYF. CDR3 DNA: TGTGCCAGCAGTGAATCGGTGCCTAGCGGGGGGAGCGAGCAGTACTTC.